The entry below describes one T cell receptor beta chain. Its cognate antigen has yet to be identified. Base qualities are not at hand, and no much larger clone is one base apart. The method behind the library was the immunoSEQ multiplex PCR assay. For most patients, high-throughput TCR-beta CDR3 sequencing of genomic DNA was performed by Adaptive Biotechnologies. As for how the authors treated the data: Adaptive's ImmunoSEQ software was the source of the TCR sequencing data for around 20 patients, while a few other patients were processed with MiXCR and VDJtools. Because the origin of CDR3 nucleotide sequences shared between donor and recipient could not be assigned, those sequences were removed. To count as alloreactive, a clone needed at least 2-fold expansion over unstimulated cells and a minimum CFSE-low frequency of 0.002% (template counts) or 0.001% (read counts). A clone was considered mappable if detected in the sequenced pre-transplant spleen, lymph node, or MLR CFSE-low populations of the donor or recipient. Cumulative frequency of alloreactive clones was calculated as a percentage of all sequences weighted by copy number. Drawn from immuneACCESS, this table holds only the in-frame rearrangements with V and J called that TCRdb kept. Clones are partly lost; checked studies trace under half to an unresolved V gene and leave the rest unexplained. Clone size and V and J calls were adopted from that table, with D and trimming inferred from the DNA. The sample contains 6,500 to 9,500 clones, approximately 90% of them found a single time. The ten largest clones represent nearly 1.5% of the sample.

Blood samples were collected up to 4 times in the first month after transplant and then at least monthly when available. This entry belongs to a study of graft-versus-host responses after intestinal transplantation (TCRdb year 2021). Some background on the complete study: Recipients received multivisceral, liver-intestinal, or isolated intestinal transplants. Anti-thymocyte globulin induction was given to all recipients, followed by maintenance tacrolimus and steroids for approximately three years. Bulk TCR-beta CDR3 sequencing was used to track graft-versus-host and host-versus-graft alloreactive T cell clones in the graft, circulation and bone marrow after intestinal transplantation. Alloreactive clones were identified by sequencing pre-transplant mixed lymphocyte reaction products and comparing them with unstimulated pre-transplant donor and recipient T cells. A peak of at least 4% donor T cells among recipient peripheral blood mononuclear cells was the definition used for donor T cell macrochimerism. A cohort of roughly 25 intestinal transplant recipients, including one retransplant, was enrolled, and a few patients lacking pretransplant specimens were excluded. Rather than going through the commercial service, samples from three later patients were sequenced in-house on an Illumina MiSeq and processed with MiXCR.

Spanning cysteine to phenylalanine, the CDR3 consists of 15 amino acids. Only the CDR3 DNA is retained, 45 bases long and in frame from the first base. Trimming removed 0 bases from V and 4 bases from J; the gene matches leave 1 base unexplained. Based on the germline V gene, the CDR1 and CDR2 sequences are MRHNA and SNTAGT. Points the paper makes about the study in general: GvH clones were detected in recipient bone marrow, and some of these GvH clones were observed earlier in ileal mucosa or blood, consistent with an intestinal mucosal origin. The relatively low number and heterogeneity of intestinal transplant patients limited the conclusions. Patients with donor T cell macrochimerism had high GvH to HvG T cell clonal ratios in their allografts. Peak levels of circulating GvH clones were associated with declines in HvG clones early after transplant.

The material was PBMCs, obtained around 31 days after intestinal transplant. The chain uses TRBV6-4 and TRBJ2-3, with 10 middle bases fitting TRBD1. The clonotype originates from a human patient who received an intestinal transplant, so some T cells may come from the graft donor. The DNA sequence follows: TGTGCCAGCAGTGACTCGACAGGGGGCGCAGATACGCAGTATTTT. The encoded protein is CASSDSTGGADTQYF.